The text below deals with one T cell receptor beta chain. This entry comes from a study of OX40 agonist ivuxolimab in advanced cancers. Study as a whole: The study gave patients intravenous ivuxolimab at 0.01 to 10 mg/kg every 2 weeks. Age averaged around 58 years (range roughly 20 to 90), and about 86% were male.

The protocol was immunoSEQ multiplex PCR, while the TCRdb copy is restricted to in-frame clones and leaves out a portion. The table shows 75,000 to 95,000 clones, with approximately 80% occurring only once. CDR3 length: 16 amino acids. Germline assignment: CDR1 LGHNA and CDR2 YSLEER. Trimming took off 0 bases at V and 2 bases at J, with 8 bases between the two ends. This rearrangement joins TRBV4-3 to TRBJ2-6; tentative D call: TRBD1 (5 bases). The sequence derives from an adult with an advanced solid tumor such as melanoma, head and neck, liver or kidney cancer. Material: CD4+ or CD8+ T cells sorted from blood, obtained in a trial of the OX40 agonist ivuxolimab. The CDR3 is CASSQDGAAGANVLTF. Here the CDR3 DNA reads TGCGCCAGCAGCCAAGATGGGGCAGCTGGGGCCAACGTCCTGACTTTC.